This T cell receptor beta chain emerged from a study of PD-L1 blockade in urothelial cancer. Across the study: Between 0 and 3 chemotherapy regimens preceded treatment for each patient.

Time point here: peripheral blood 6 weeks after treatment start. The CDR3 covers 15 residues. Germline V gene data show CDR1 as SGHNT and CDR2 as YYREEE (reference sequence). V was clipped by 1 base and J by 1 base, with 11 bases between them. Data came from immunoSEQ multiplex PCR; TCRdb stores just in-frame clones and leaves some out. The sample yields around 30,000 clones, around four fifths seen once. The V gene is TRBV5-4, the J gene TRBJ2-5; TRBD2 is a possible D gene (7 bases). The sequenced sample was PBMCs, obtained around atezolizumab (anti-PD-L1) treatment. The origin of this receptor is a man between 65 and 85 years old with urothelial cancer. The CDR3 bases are TGTGCCAGCAGCTTGATTGGGGGGGCCCAAGAGACCCAGTACTTC. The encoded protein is CASSLIGGAQETQYF.